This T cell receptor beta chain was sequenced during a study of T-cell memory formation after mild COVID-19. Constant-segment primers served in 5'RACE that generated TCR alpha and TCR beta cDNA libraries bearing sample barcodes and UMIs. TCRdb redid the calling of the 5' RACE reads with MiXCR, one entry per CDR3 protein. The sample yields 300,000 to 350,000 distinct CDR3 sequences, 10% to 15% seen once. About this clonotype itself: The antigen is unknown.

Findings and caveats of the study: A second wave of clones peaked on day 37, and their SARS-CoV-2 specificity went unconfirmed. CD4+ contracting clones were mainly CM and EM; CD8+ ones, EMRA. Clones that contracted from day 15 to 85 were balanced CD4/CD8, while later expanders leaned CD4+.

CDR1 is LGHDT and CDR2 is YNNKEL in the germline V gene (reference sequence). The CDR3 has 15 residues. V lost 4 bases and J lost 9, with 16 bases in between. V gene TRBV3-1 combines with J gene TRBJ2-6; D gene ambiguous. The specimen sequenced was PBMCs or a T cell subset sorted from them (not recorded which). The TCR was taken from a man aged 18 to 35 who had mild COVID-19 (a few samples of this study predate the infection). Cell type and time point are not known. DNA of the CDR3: TGTGCCAGCAGCCCCGCGGTGGCCCCCCGCAACGTCCTGACTTTC. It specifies CASSPAVAPRNVLTF.